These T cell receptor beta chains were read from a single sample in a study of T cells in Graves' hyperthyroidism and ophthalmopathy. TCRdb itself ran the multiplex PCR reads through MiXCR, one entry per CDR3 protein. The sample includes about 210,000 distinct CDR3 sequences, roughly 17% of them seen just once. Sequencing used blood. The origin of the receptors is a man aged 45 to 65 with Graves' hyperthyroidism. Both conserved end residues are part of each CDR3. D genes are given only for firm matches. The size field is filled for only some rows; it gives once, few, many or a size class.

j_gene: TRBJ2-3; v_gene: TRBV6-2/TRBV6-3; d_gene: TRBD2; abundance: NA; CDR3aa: CASKRGQSSTDTQYF; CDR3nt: TGTGCCAGCAAGCGGGGGCAGTCGAGCACAGATACGCAGTATTTT
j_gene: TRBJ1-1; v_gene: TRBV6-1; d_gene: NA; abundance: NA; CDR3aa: CASSEDQEDTEAFF; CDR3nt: TGTGCCAGCAGTGAAGACCAGGAGGACACTGAAGCTTTCTTT
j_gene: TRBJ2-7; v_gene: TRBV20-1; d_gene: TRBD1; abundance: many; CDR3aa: CSATNGGTGAYEQYF; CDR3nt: TGCAGTGCTACGAACGGCGGGACAGGGGCCTACGAGCAGTACTTC
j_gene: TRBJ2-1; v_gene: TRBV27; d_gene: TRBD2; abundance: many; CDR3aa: CASSKPGLADRYNEQFF; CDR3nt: TGTGCCAGCAGTAAACCGGGACTAGCGGACCGATACAATGAGCAGTTCTTC
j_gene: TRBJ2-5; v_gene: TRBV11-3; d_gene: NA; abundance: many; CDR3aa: CASSRDGAQQETQYF; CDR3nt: TGTGCCAGCAGCCGGGACGGAGCACAACAAGAGACCCAGTACTTC
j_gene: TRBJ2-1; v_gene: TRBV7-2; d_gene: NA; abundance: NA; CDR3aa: CASSQALYEQFF; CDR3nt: TGCGCCAGCAGCCAAGCCCTATACGAGCAGTTCTTC
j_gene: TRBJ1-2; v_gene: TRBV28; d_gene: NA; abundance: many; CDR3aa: CASSRPNVFYGYTF; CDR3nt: TGTGCCAGCAGCCGCCCGAATGTGTTCTATGGCTACACCTTC
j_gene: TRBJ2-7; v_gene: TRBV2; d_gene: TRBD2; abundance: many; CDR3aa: CASSGVAGARYEQYF; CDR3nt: TGTGCCAGCAGTGGAGTAGCGGGAGCAAGGTACGAGCAGTACTTC
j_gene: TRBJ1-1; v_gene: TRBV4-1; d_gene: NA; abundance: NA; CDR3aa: CASSQDIGPTEAFF; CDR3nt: TGCGCCAGCAGCCAAGACATAGGGCCCACTGAAGCTTTCTTT
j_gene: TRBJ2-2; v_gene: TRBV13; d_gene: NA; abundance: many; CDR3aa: CASSRLGTGELFF; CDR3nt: TGTGCCAGCAGCCGCTTGGGGACCGGGGAGCTGTTTTTT
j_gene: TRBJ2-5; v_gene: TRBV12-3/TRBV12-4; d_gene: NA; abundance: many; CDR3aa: CASSLQIQETQYF; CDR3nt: TGTGCCAGCAGTCTTCAGATACAAGAGACCCAGTACTTC
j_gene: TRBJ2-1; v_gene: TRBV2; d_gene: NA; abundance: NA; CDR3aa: CASSDAAANSYNEQFF; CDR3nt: TGTGCCAGCAGTGATGCAGCGGCCAACTCCTACAATGAGCAGTTCTTC
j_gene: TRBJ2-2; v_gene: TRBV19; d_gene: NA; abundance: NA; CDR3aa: CASSIGVYGELFF; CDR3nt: TGTGCCAGTAGTATAGGGGTCTACGGGGAGCTGTTTTTT
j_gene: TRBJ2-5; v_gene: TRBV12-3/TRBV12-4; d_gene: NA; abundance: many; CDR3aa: CASRPGGVETQYF; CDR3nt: TGTGCCAGCCGACCTGGGGGCGTGGAGACCCAGTACTTC
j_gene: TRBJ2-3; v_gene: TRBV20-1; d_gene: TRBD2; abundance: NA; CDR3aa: CSAPLLAGLSTDTQYF; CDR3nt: TGCAGTGCCCCCCTCCTAGCGGGTCTTAGCACAGATACGCAGTATTTT
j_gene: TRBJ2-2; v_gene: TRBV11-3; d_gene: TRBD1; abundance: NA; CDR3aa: CASSWGQTANTGELFF; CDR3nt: TGTGCCAGCAGCTGGGGACAGACGGCGAACACCGGGGAGCTGTTTTTT
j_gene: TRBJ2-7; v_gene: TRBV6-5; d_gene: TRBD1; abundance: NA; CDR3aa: CASSYTGEEDEQYF; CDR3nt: TGTGCCAGCAGTTACACAGGGGAAGAAGACGAGCAGTACTTC
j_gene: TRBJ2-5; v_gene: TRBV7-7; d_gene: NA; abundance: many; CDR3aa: CASSLAVHPQETQYF; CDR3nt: TGTGCTAGCAGCTTAGCGGTCCACCCCCAAGAGACCCAGTACTTC
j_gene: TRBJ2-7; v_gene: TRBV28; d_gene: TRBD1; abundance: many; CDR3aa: CASRLGTGVSEQYF; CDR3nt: TGTGCCAGCAGACTCGGGACAGGGGTCTCCGAGCAGTACTTC
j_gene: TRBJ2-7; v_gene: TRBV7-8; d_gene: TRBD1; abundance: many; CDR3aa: CASSFGTAIYEQYF; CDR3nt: TGTGCCAGCAGCTTCGGGACAGCGATCTACGAGCAGTACTTC
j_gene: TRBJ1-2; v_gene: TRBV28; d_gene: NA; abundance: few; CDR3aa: CASSFAGAGGYTF; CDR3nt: TGTGCCAGCAGTTTTGCGGGCGCGGGAGGCTACACCTTC
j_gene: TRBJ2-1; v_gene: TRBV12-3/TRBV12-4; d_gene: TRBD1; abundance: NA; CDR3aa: CASSLETGTVDNEQFF; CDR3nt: TGTGCCAGCAGTTTAGAGACAGGGACAGTTGACAATGAGCAGTTCTTC
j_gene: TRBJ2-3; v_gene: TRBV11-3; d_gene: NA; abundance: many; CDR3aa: CASSLGSGTDTQYF; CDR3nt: TGTGCCAGCAGCTTAGGAAGCGGCACAGATACGCAGTATTTT
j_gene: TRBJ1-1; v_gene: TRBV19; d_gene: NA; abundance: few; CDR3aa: CASSARGGNTEAFF; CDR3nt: TGTGCCAGTAGTGCCCGGGGGGGGAACACTGAAGCTTTCTTT
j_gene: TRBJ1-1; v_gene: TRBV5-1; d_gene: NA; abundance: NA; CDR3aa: CASSSTGRDTEAFF; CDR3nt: TGCGCCAGCAGCTCCACAGGGAGGGACACTGAAGCTTTCTTT
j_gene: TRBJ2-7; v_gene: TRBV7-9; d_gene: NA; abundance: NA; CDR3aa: CASSFRGTPYEQYF; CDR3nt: TGTGCCAGCAGCTTCCGAGGGACCCCCTACGAGCAGTACTTC
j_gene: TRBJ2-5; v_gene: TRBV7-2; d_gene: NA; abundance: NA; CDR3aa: CASSPQGQRQETQYF; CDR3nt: TGTGCCAGCAGCCCGCAGGGGCAGCGGCAAGAGACCCAGTACTTC
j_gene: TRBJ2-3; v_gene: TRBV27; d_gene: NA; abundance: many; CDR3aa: CASSRGFGDTQYF; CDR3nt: TGTGCCAGCAGCCGGGGGTTTGGAGATACGCAGTATTTT
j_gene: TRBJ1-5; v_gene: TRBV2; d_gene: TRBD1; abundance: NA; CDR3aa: CASRGTGDQPQHF; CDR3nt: TGTGCCAGCAGGGGGACAGGGGATCAGCCCCAGCATTTT
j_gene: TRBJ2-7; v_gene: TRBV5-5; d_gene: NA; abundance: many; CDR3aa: CASSYRQGLQSEQYF; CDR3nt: TGTGCCAGCAGCTACCGACAGGGACTACAATCCGAGCAGTACTTC
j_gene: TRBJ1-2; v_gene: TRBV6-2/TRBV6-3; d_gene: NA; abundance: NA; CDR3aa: CASSSNSNYGYTF; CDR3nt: TGTGCCAGCAGTTCGAATTCTAACTATGGCTACACCTTC
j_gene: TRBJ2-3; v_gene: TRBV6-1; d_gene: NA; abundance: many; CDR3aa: CASSEFWGGTDTQYF; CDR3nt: TGTGCCAGCAGTGAGTTCTGGGGAGGTACAGATACGCAGTATTTT
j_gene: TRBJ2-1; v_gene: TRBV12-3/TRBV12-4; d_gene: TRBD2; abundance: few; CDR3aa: CASSSWTSGRGGNEQFF; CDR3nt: TGTGCCAGCAGTTCCTGGACTAGCGGGAGGGGAGGCAATGAGCAGTTCTTC
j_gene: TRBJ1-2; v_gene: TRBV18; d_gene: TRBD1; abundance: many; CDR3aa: CASSPSWTGDLDYTF; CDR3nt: TGTGCCAGCTCACCATCATGGACAGGGGATTTGGACTACACCTTC
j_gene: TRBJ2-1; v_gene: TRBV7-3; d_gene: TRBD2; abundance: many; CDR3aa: CASSLNGGGRYEQFF; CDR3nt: TGTGCCAGCAGCTTAAATGGCGGGGGGCGATATGAGCAGTTCTTC
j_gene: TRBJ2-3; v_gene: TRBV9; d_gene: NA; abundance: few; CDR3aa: CASSVEPWAVSTDTQYF; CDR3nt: TGTGCCAGCAGCGTAGAACCCTGGGCGGTCTCCACAGATACGCAGTATTTT
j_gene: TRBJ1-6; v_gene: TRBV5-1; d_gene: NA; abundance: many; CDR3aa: CASSETTDTPLHF; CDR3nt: TGCGCCAGCAGCGAAACGACAGATACACCCCTCCACTTT
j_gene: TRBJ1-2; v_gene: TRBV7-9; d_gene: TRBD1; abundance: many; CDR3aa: CASSLGTGLNYGYTF; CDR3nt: TGTGCCAGCAGCTTAGGGACAGGTCTAAACTATGGCTACACCTTC
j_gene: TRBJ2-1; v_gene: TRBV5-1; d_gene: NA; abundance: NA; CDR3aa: CASSLAAQIPYNEQFF; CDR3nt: TGCGCCAGCAGCTTGGCCGCTCAAATCCCCTACAATGAGCAGTTCTTC
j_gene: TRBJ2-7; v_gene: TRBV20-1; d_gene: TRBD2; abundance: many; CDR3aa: CSARDPAGAEEQYF; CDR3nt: TGCAGTGCTAGAGATCCAGCGGGAGCTGAAGAGCAGTACTTC
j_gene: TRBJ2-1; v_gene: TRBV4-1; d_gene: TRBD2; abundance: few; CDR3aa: CASSQVWTSEDEQFF; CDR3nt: TGCGCCAGCAGCCAAGTATGGACTAGCGAGGACGAGCAGTTCTTC
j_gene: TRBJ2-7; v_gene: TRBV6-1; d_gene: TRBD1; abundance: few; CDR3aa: CASSLRTGSYEQYF; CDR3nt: TGTGCCAGCAGTTTGAGGACAGGGAGCTACGAGCAGTACTTC
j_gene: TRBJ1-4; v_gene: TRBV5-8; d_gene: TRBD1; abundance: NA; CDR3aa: CASSDNRGTNEKLFF; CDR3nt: TGTGCCAGCAGCGATAACAGGGGAACTAATGAAAAACTGTTTTTT
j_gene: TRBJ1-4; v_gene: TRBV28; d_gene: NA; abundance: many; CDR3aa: CASTQGVEHNEKLFF; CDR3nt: TGTGCCAGCACCCAGGGCGTTGAGCATAATGAAAAACTGTTTTTT
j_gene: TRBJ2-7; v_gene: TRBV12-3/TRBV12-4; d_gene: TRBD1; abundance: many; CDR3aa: CASSHRDRTYEQYF; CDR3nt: TGTGCCAGCAGCCACCGGGACAGAACCTACGAGCAGTACTTC